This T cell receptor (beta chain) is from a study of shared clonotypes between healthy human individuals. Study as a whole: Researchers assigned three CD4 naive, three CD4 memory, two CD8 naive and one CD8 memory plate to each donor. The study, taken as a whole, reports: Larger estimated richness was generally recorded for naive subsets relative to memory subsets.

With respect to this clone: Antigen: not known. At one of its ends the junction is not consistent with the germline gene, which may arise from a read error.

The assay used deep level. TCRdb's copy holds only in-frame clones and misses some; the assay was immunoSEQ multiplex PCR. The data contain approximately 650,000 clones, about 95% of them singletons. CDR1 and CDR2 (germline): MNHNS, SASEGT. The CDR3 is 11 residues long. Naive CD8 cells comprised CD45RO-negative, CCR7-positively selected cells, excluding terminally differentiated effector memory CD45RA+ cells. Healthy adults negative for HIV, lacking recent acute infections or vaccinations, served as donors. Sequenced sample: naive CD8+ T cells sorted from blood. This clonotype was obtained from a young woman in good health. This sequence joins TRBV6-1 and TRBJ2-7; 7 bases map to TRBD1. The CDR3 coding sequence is TGTGCCAGCAGTGAAGGGGCAGGGGGAGACTTC. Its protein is CASSEGAGGDF.